A single sample gave rise to the 8 T cell receptor beta chains below, sequenced in a study of cytomegalovirus exposure and HLA in healthy donors. PCR employed 60 Vbeta and 13 Jbeta primers. Clones were sequenced by immunoSEQ multiplex PCR, and TCRdb holds only the in-frame ones, with some missing. Of 120,000 to 150,000 clones in the sample, about 74% were seen once. What was sequenced was PBMCs. The receptor source for this set is a woman in her forties or fifties in good health and CMV-seronegative.

This chain uses TRBV5-1 with TRBJ2-5, with D perhaps TRBD1 (6 bases). The V end was cut by 6 bases, the J end by 1 base, with 13 bases between. The CDR3 spans 14 residues. The germline gives CDR1 SGHRS, CDR2 YFSETQ. This chain's CDR3 is CASTHMDSQETQYF. In nucleotides, the CDR3 is TGCGCCAGCACCCACATGGACAGCCAAGAGACCCAGTACTTC.

Comments on this clone: The junction differs from germline at one of its ends, possibly a read error. The chain is built from TRBV5-1 and TRBJ2-5; D may be TRBD1 (5 bases). This CDR3 is 13 amino acids long. Germline lookup yields CDR1 SGHRS and CDR2 YFSETQ. The CDR3 loop reads CASTLTVGETQYF. CDR3 in DNA: TGCGCCAGCACCTTGACAGTTGGGGAGACCCAGTACTTC.

The chain combines TRBV4-1 with TRBJ2-1, with TRBD2 matching 10 bases. Losses at the gene ends were 6 bases for V and 6 bases for J; bases not matched to a gene: 11. Germline loops: CDR1 MGHRA, CDR2 YSYEKL. This CDR3 is built from 16 residues. In DNA form, the CDR3 reads TGCGCCAGCAGTCGGCTAGCGGGGGCAACGGGCAATGAGCAGTTCTTC. Amino acid sequence: CASSRLAGATGNEQFF.

This chain uses TRBV30 with TRBJ1-3; D gene ambiguous. The CDR3 has 14 amino acids. Per germline, CDR1 GTSNPN and CDR2 SVGIG (reference sequence). Trimming removed 5 bases from V and 0 bases from J, with 11 bases in between. CDR3 sequence (DNA): TGTGCCTGGGCATCACAATCCTCTGGAAACACCATATATTTT. It yields the protein CAWASQSSGNTIYF.

This clone was counted between two and nine times. The chain links TRBV7-6 to TRBJ2-7; 7 nucleotides agree with TRBD1. With 0 bases clipped from V and 4 bases from J, the junction kept 12 bases outside the gene matches. The CDR3 is 17 amino acids. Germline lookup yields CDR1 SGHVS and CDR2 FNYEAQ. DNA of the CDR3: TGTGCCAGCAGCTTAGCATACACAGGGGCGGGTCGGTACGAGCAGTACTTC. Translation: CASSLAYTGAGRYEQYF.

V is TRBV4-2 and J is TRBJ1-1; D is possibly TRBD1 (5 bases). V was pared by 5 bases and J by 1 base, with 14 bases between. The germline CDR1 and CDR2 sequences are LGHNA and YNFKEQ. This CDR3 contains 15 residues. The CDR3 sequence: CASSYSGASNTEAFF. Written as DNA, the CDR3 is TGTGCCAGCAGCTACAGTGGGGCCTCGAACACTGAAGCTTTCTTT.

The V and J genes are TRBV4-1 and TRBJ2-3; TRBD2 is a possible D gene (5 bases). Germline V lookup: CDR1 MGHRA, CDR2 YSYEKL. There are 15 residues in the CDR3. Trimming left V 1 base short and J 6 bases short, with 14 bases between. For the CDR3, the DNA is TGCGCCAGCAGCCAAGGACTTCGGACTCAGGATACGCAGTATTTT. Encoded protein: CASSQGLRTQDTQYF.

The chain has TRBV14 and TRBJ2-2, with 7 bases identical to TRBD1. The V and J ends lost 4 bases and 4 bases, in that order; junction bases with no gene match: 9. Germline loops: CDR1 SGHDN, CDR2 FVKESK. The CDR3 has 16 residues. The chain's CDR3 is CASSPETGPATGELFF. CDR3 nucleotide sequence: TGTGCCAGCAGCCCTGAGACAGGGCCCGCCACCGGGGAGCTGTTTTTT.